This T cell receptor (beta chain) was captured by sequencing in a study of CD8+CD57+ T cells in acquired aplastic anemia. Study background: The DNA of sorted CD4+ and CD8+ cells averaged around 3.2 ug.

This clonotype turned up a few times. As yet, its antigen is unknown. Whole-study findings and limits: Patients and controls shared under 35 CD8+ CDR3 sequences, highly expressed in patients. No significant difference in CD8+ Simpson's diversity was found between patients and controls.

Patients who underwent sequencing had shown CD8+CD57+ cell expansion by flow cytometry. Acquired aplastic anemia of severe grade affected all patients. V lost 3 bases and J 6 bases, leaving 14 bases between the germline ends. The germline CDR1 and CDR2 sequences are ENHRY and SYGVKD. CDR3 length: 14 residues. TCR beta VDJ and CDR3 were profiled, and genomic DNA was the template. Each CDR3 protein is one row after TCRdb ran MiXCR on the reads. The table shows about 470,000 distinct CDR3 sequences, with about a third occurring only once. The chain couples TRBV10-3 to TRBJ1-1; tentative D call: TRBD1 (6 bases). This receptor was obtained from a human donor with aplastic anemia. The sample consisted of sorted CD4+, CD8+, or CD8+CD57+ T cells (not recorded which) from PBMCs. CDR3 residues: CAISDTGPSAEAFF. The CDR3 DNA is TGTGCCATCAGTGACACAGGGCCGAGCGCTGAAGCTTTCTTT.